This record concerns one T cell receptor (beta chain) sequence. These data come from a study of neoadjuvant anti-PD-1 for oral cavity cancer. Measured with immunoSEQ multiplex PCR; TCRdb has only the in-frame clones, and not every one. The data show about 10,000 clones, 61% seen once. Germline V gene data show CDR1 as MNHEY and CDR2 as SVGAGI. V was pared by 0 bases and J by 8 bases, with 4 bases of the junction left unmatched. The CDR3 is 14 amino acids. Indicated time point: after neoadjuvant nivolumab, at surgical resection. Patients were newly diagnosed with stage II-IVA oral cavity squamous cell carcinoma without prior systemic or radiation treatment.

The chain has TRBV6-5 and TRBJ2-1, with 7 bases lining up with TRBD2. Here the sequenced sample was PBMCs, taken after nivolumab (anti-PD-1) treatment. The TCR was taken from a person aged 35-79 years with oral cavity squamous cell carcinoma. Written as DNA, the CDR3 is TGTGCCAGCAGTTACTCGGCGACTAGCTATGAGCAGTTCTTC. It is translated as CASSYSATSYEQFF.